Presented here are 17 T cell receptor beta chains from one specimen sequenced in a study of shared clonotypes between healthy human individuals. Repertoires were generated with immunoSEQ multiplex PCR, while TCRdb's copy carries only in-frame clones and drops some. The sample includes over a million clones, approximately 68% seen only once; the top ten take about 1.5%. The material sequenced was memory CD4+ T cells sorted from blood. Noted subset: CD45RA-negative fraction. The receptors come from a young man in good health.

This chain joins TRBV7-2 and TRBJ2-7, with D perhaps matching TRBD1 or TRBD2 (5 bases each). This CDR3 contains 15 residues. V dropped 5 bases and J dropped 1 base, with 15 bases sitting between them. In germline, CDR1 is SGHTA, CDR2 FQGNSA. The CDR3 nucleotides are TGTGCCAGCAGCCCGAGGGGCGGAAGTTCCTACGAGCAGTACTTC. It translates to CASSPRGGSSYEQYF.

J is TRBJ2-2 and V is TRBV6-5, with a possible D match to TRBD2 (6 bases). The CDR3 covers 15 residues. V was shortened by 8 bases and J by 3 bases, with 16 bases between the two germline ends. Germline loops: CDR1 MNHEY, CDR2 SVGAGI. The CDR3 DNA sequence: TGTGCCAGCGGAGGAGGGATTCGGTACACCGGGGAGCTGTTTTTT. Its translation: CASGGGIRYTGELFF.

V usage is TRBV6-5 and J usage is TRBJ1-2, with 10 bases lining up with TRBD1. The J segment lost 7 bases and the V segment lost 5 bases, leaving 10 bases of the junction unmatched. Germline CDR1 and CDR2: MNHEY and SVGAGI. This CDR3 has 15 residues. In nucleotides, the CDR3 is TGTGCCAGCAGTCCGCCGGGACAGGGGAAGGCTGGCTACACCTTC. It yields the protein CASSPPGQGKAGYTF.

Turning to this clone: This sample also contains other DNA sequences that code for the same CDR3. The gene calls are TRBV5-1 and TRBJ2-3; no definite D call. V shed 6 bases and J shed 0 bases, with 2 bases lying between them. From germline, CDR1 is SGHRS and CDR2 YFSETQ. CDR3 length equals 11 residues. CDR3 bases: TGCGCCAGCACTAGCACAGATACGCAGTATTTT. Encoded protein: CASTSTDTQYF.

This clone has ten or more counts. The gene calls are TRBV7-8 and TRBJ2-3; 12 bases are a match to TRBD2. Per germline, CDR1 SGHVS and CDR2 FQNEAQ. With V trimmed by 10 bases and J by 0 bases, 14 bases remained unmatched. CDR3 length equals 18 residues. Here the CDR3 reads CATQSLAGGLVSTDTQYF. As DNA, the CDR3 is TGTGCCACCCAGAGTCTAGCGGGGGGGTTAGTTAGCACAGATACGCAGTATTTT.

There are a few counts of this clone. The J gene is TRBJ1-1, the V gene TRBV27; 7 bases align to TRBD1. J lost 6 bases, V lost 3 bases, and 4 bases had no gene match. This CDR3 is 13 amino acids long. The germline gives CDR1 MNHEY, CDR2 SMNVEV (reference sequence). The CDR3 DNA sequence: TGTGCCAGCAGTTTGAAGGGGGCGCCTGAAGCTTTCTTT. As protein: CASSLKGAPEAFF.

The J gene is TRBJ2-5, the V gene TRBV10-3; 7 positions match TRBD2. The end of the DNA aligns better with TRBJ2-7, so the J call may be wrong. The CDR3 is made up of 13 amino acids. Germline lookup yields CDR1 ENHRY and CDR2 SYGVKD. For the CDR3, the DNA is TGTGCCATCAGTGGCGGCAGGGAGGGCGAGCAGTACTTC. This sequence encodes CAISGGREGEQYF.

DNA of the CDR3: TGTGCCAGCAGCGTATTAGAAGGGGGTAGCACAGATACGCAGTATTTT. Amino acids: CASSVLEGGSTDTQYF. The chain has TRBV9 and TRBJ2-3; TRBD1 is a possible D gene (6 bases). CDR3 length: 16 amino acids. With 1 base removed from V and 0 bases from J, the gap between germline ends came to 12 bases. Per the germline V gene, CDR1 is SGDLS and CDR2 is YYNGEE.

The V call is TRBV28, the J call TRBJ1-1; D call uncertain. The CDR3 is 14 amino acids. Trimming stripped 5 bases from V and 1 base from J, with 11 bases between. From germline, CDR1 is MDHEN and CDR2 SYDVKM. The CDR3: CASSPSPGNTEAFF. CDR3 coding DNA: TGTGCCAGCAGTCCCAGCCCGGGGAACACTGAAGCTTTCTTT.

The chain links TRBV30 to TRBJ1-2; 9 nucleotides agree with TRBD1. The CDR3 extends over 15 amino acids. J gave up 0 bases and V 2 bases, and 4 bases lay outside the gene matches. Germline V CDR1 and CDR2: GTSNPN, SVGIG (reference sequence). CDR3 bases: TGTGCCTGGAGTAGGACAGGGGCGGCTAACTATGGCTACACCTTC. The encoded protein is CAWSRTGAANYGYTF.

The chain uses TRBV6-5 and TRBJ1-2; D uncertain. CDR3 size: 13 residues. Germline V gene sequence: CDR1 MNHEY, CDR2 SVGAGI. V was trimmed by 0 bases and J by 5 bases, leaving 7 bases between them. CDR3 sequence (DNA): TGTGCCAGCAGTTACTCGTTAGGATATGGCTACACCTTC. Its protein is CASSYSLGYGYTF.

This clone was counted only a few times. The chain combines TRBV4-1 with TRBJ1-6, with 9 bases matching TRBD1. This CDR3 region has 17 residues. The V gene's germline CDR1 is MGHRA and CDR2 YSYEKL. The V gene end was trimmed by 3 bases and the J gene end by 7 bases; junction bases not matched to a gene: 10. Here the CDR3 reads CASSHVLQGAFNSPLHF. In DNA, the CDR3 is TGCGCCAGCAGCCACGTATTACAGGGGGCTTTCAATTCACCCCTCCACTTT.

A note on this clone: A much larger clone differs from this one at a single base, so this may be a read error. The sample has other DNA sequences that encode this CDR3 too. V and J are TRBV5-1 and TRBJ1-2; TRBD1 aligns across 7 bases. V shed 0 bases and J 2 bases; nucleotides not matched to a gene: 1. CDR3 length: 14 amino acids. The germline V gene has CDR1 SGHRS and CDR2 YFSETQ. In DNA, the CDR3 is TGCGCCAGCAGCTTGGGACAGGGAAACTATGGCTACACCTTC. This sequence encodes CASSLGQGNYGYTF.

The rearrangement links TRBV6-5 to TRBJ2-2, with TRBD2 identical over 7 bases. The CDR3 extends over 14 amino acids. Germline CDR1 reads MNHEY; CDR2 reads SVGAGI. With 8 bases clipped from V and 5 bases from J, the junction kept 8 bases outside the gene matches. The CDR3 sequence: CASGRGGGTGELFF. The CDR3 coding sequence is TGTGCCAGCGGGAGGGGAGGAGGGACCGGGGAGCTGTTTTTT.

This chain connects TRBV7-3 to TRBJ2-5; D not certain. Trimming pared 3 bases from V and 9 bases from J, leaving 14 bases between. Germline V gene lookup returns CDR1 SGHTA and CDR2 FQGTGA. The CDR3 is made up of 13 amino acids. The CDR3 sequence is CASSFGPGGPQYF. CDR3 sequence (DNA): TGTGCCAGCAGCTTTGGGCCCGGTGGGCCCCAGTACTTC.

To note about this clone: Only one base separates this from a far larger clonotype, so it likely reflects a read error. The chain employs TRBV19 and TRBJ1-1; D remains ambiguous. Germline CDR1 LNHDA, CDR2 SQIVND (reference sequence). With 8 bases removed from V and 1 base from J, the gap between germline ends came to 11 bases. The CDR3 is made up of 13 amino acids. The chain's CDR3 is CASGQKRNTEAFF. In nucleotides, the CDR3 is TGTGCCAGTGGCCAAAAACGGAACACTGAAGCTTTCTTT.

CDR3 protein: CASSPDSMLEQYF. CDR3 nucleotide sequence: TGTGCCAGCAGCCCGGACTCAATGCTCGAGCAGTACTTC. The V and J genes are TRBV5-4 and TRBJ2-7, with D perhaps matching TRBD2 (5 bases). This CDR3 is built from 13 residues. V dropped 4 bases and J dropped 6 bases, with 14 bases sitting between them. Germline lookup yields CDR1 SGHNT and CDR2 YYREEE (reference sequence).